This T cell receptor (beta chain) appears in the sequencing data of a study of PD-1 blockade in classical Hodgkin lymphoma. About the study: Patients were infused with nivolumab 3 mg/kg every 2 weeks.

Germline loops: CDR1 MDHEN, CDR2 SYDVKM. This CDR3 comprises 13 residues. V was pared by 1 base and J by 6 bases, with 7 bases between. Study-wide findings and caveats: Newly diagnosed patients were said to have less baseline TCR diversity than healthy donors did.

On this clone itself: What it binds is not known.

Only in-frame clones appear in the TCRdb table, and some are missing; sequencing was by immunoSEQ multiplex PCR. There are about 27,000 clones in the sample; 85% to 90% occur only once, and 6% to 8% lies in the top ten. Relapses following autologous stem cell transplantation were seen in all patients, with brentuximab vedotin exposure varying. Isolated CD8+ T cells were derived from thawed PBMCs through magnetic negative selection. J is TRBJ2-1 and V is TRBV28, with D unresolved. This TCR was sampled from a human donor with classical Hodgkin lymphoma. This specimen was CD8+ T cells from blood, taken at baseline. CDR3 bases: TGTGCCAGCAGTTTATCCCGTCTCAATGAGCAGTTCTTC. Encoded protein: CASSLSRLNEQFF.